Listed below are T cell receptor beta chains from one sample, sequenced in a study of blood T cell repertoires in COVID-19. Profiled with immunoSEQ multiplex PCR; TCRdb holds only in-frame clones, not every one. Found here are some 530,000 clones, approximately 90% of them singletons; the top ten hold 8% to 9.5%. Sequencing input: PBMCs or T cells enriched from blood (not recorded which). The receptors were gathered from a woman aged 55-70 years who had recovered from COVID-19. The CDR3 runs from the conserved cysteine through the conserved F or W. A D gene is named only where the DNA matches it firmly. Some rows have no size entry. The others give once, few or many, or a class for an expanded clone.

J	V	size	D	DNA	CDR3
TRBJ2-1	TRBV7-2	NA	NA	TGTGCCAGCAGCTTACGGTCGGCAGGCGTATACAATGAGCAGTTCTTC	CASSLRSAGVYNEQFF
TRBJ2-5	TRBV10-2	NA	TRBD2	TGCGCCAGTAGCGGGGGGTACCAAGAGACCCAGTACTTC	CASSGGYQETQYF
TRBJ1-1	TRBV5-1	NA	NA	TGCGCCAGCAGCTTGGATACGGGGGTTGGGGGCACTGAAGCTTTCTTT	CASSLDTGVGGTEAFF
TRBJ2-1	TRBV7-9	NA	TRBD2	TGTGCCAGCAGCCCCCCAGTAGCGGGAAACAATGAGCAGTTCTTC	CASSPPVAGNNEQFF
TRBJ2-1	TRBV25-1	NA	NA	TGTGCCAGCAGTGGTCCAGGGATCTACAATGAGCAGTTCTTC	CASSGPGIYNEQFF
TRBJ2-1	TRBV9	NA	TRBD2	TGTGCCAGCAGCGCCCTCGGGACTACCTACAATGAGCAGTTCTTC	CASSALGTTYNEQFF
TRBJ2-7	TRBV19	NA	NA	TGTGCCAGTAGTATCGACAGCTCCTACGAGCAGTACTTC	CASSIDSSYEQYF
TRBJ1-3	TRBV30	NA	NA	TGTGCCTGGAGTGTAGGGGACACTCGAAACACCATATATTTT	CAWSVGDTRNTIYF
TRBJ2-3	TRBV9	NA	NA	TGTGCCAGCAGCGTAGTGGCGGCGGTGGAAGATACGCAGTATTTT	CASSVVAAVEDTQYF
TRBJ2-3	TRBV5-1	NA	NA	TGCGCCAGCAGCTTGGGACTAGGAACAGATACGCAGTATTTT	CASSLGLGTDTQYF
TRBJ2-1	TRBV25-1	NA	TRBD2	TGTGCCAGCAGTGAATATCCGGGGGGGGTTCAGTTCTTC	CASSEYPGGVQFF
TRBJ2-1	TRBV10-3	NA	TRBD2	TGTGCCATCAGTCCCTTGGGACTAGGGAATGAGCAGTTCTTC	CAISPLGLGNEQFF
TRBJ2-3	TRBV3-1/TRBV3-2	NA	TRBD1	TGTGCCAGCAGCCTAACCCCTGCCTACAGGGGGCGCGCAGATACGCAGTATTTT	CASSLTPAYRGRADTQYF
TRBJ2-7	TRBV2	NA	NA	TGTGCCAGCAGTCGAGATCTACAGGGTCCCCACGAGCAGTACTTC	CASSRDLQGPHEQYF
TRBJ2-3	TRBV13	once	TRBD2	TGTGCCAGCAGCCCTGGGACTAGCCTAAATGAAGATACGCAGTATTTT	CASSPGTSLNEDTQYF
TRBJ1-2	TRBV6-5	NA	TRBD1	TGTGCCAGCAGGGGGACAGCATCTAACTATGGCTACACCTTC	CASRGTASNYGYTF
TRBJ2-1	TRBV9	once	TRBD2	TGTGCCAGCAGTCCTACCCCCGGGGGAGGGAATGAGCAGTTCTTC	CASSPTPGGGNEQFF
TRBJ2-3	TRBV3-1/TRBV3-2	NA	NA	TGTGCCAGCAGCCTACGGACTAAATTCGATTCCTCCACAGATACGCAGTATTTT	CASSLRTKFDSSTDTQYF
TRBJ1-6	TRBV11-2	NA	TRBD1	TGTGCCAGCAGCTTAAGACAGGGGGCGGCACCGTCCTATAATTCACCCCTCCACTTT	CASSLRQGAAPSYNSPLHF
TRBJ1-2	TRBV28	NA	TRBD1	TGTGCCAGCAGTTTGGGGGGGACAGGGTACTATGGCTACACCTTC	CASSLGGTGYYGYTF
TRBJ1-6	TRBV2	NA	NA	TGTGCCAGCAGTGGACAGCTCTATAATTCACCCCTCCACTTT	CASSGQLYNSPLHF
TRBJ2-2	TRBV7-8	few	NA	TGTGCCAGCAGGGGTGGGGGCCCCGGGGAGCTGTTTTTT	CASRGGGPGELFF
TRBJ2-3	TRBV6-5	NA	TRBD2	TGTGCCAGCAGTAGGGACTACACAGATACGCAGTATTTT	CASSRDYTDTQYF
TRBJ2-7	TRBV5-1	few	TRBD1	TGCGCCAGCAGCGCCCGGGACAGTGGGTGGGAGCAGTACTTC	CASSARDSGWEQYF
TRBJ1-2	TRBV5-5	once	TRBD1	TGTGCCAGCAGCCCTGAAGGACAGGTCTATGGCTACACCTTC	CASSPEGQVYGYTF
TRBJ2-7	TRBV6-5	NA	NA	TGTGCCAGCGGCCGGGACAACTCCTACGAGCAGTACTTC	CASGRDNSYEQYF
TRBJ2-2	TRBV9	once	NA	TGTGCCAGCAGCGTATACAGCGGCGGGGAGCTGTTTTTT	CASSVYSGGELFF
TRBJ1-5	TRBV5-1	NA	NA	TGCGCCAGCAGCCCGGGAGGGGGTGGTCAGCCCCAGCATTTT	CASSPGGGGQPQHF
TRBJ1-5	TRBV27	few	TRBD1	TGTGCCAGCAGTTTATTAGGACAGGGGGCCCAGCATTTT	CASSLLGQGAQHF